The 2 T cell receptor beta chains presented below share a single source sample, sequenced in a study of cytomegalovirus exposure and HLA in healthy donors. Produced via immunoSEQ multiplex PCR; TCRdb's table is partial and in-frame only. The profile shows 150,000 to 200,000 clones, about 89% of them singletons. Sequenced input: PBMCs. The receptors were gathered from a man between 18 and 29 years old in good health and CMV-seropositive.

The CDR3 loop is CAINRGANYGYTF. The CDR3 DNA sequence: TGTGCCATCAATAGAGGCGCAAACTATGGCTACACCTTC. The chain combines TRBV10-3 with TRBJ1-2; no reliable D call. Germline loops: CDR1 ENHRY, CDR2 SYGVKD. The CDR3 contains 13 residues. V was shortened by 7 bases and J by 2 bases, with 11 bases between the two germline ends.

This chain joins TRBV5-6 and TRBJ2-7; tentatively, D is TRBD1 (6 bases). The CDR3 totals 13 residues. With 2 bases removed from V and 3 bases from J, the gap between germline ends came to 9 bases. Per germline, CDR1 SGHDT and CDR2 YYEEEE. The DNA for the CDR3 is TGTGCCAGCAGCTTCTGGACAGACTACGAGCAGTACTTC. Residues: CASSFWTDYEQYF.